Listed below are T cell receptor beta chains from one sample, sequenced in a study of T cells in Graves' hyperthyroidism and ophthalmopathy. TCRdb recomputed calls from the multiplex PCR reads with MiXCR, one row per CDR3 protein. The table includes about 210,000 distinct CDR3 sequences, more than 15% detected once. Material for sequencing was blood. These receptors were taken from a man aged 50 or older with Graves' hyperthyroidism. Each CDR3 is given with its conserved first and last residue. D genes are given only for firm matches. Only part of the rows carry a size: once, few, many, or a class if the clone is expanded.

CDR3nt | CDR3aa | abundance | v_gene | d_gene | len | j_gene
TGTGCCAGCAGTTCCAGGGAACGGCAGTTCTTC | CASSSRERQFF | many | TRBV28 | NA | 11 | TRBJ2-1
TGTGCCAGCAGCCAAGCTGCAACTAGCACAGATACGCAGTATTTT | CASSQAATSTDTQYF | many | TRBV3-1 | NA | 15 | TRBJ2-3
TGTGCCAGCAGATACCGACTAGATCCGACTAATGAGCAGTTCTTC | CASRYRLDPTNEQFF | few | TRBV28 | NA | 15 | TRBJ2-1
TGTGCCAGCAGCCCCCGCCTGGGGTCGGCTGAAGCTTTCTTT | CASSPRLGSAEAFF | many | TRBV11-3 | NA | 14 | TRBJ1-1
TGTGCCAGCTCCCCCGTCGGGCAGCGGGAGGGCTCCCGGACCCAGTACTTC | CASSPVGQREGSRTQYF | many | TRBV18 | TRBD2 | 17 | TRBJ2-5
TGTGCCAGCAGCTTGGACAGAACTTCTAAAGAGACCCAGTACTTC | CASSLDRTSKETQYF | few | TRBV5-7 | NA | 15 | TRBJ2-5
TGTGCCAGCAGTTACGCGGGTGACTACCAAGAGACCCAGTACTTC | CASSYAGDYQETQYF | many | TRBV6-5 | NA | 15 | TRBJ2-5
TGTGCCAGCACTGGCTCCGAAGATACGCAGTATTTT | CASTGSEDTQYF | many | TRBV28 | NA | 12 | TRBJ2-3
TGTGCCAGCAGAATCAGAACCGGGGAGCTGTTTTTT | CASRIRTGELFF | few | TRBV12-3/TRBV12-4 | NA | 12 | TRBJ2-2
TGCAGTGCTATTCCCATGAAACAGGGAGAGACCCAGTACTTC | CSAIPMKQGETQYF | NA | TRBV20-1 | NA | 14 | TRBJ2-5
TGTGCCAGCAGCTTAGGCGGGAACCGGAATGAGCAGTTCTTC | CASSLGGNRNEQFF | few | TRBV7-9 | NA | 14 | TRBJ2-1
TGCAGTGCCGAGACAGGGGACTACAATGAGCAGTTCTTC | CSAETGDYNEQFF | NA | TRBV20-1 | TRBD1 | 13 | TRBJ2-1
TGCGCCAGCAGCTTGGCCCAGACCGCAATCGATAAAGCTTTCTTT | CASSLAQTAIDKAFF | many | TRBV5-1 | NA | 15 | TRBJ1-1
TGTGCCAGCAGCCAAAGACAGCTTATCTTCTCTGGAAACACCATATATTTT | CASSQRQLIFSGNTIYF | NA | TRBV3-1 | NA | 17 | TRBJ1-3
TGTGCCAGCAGCCCCCGGACTAGCGGTCCCCGGGGAGATACGCAGTATTTT | CASSPRTSGPRGDTQYF | many | TRBV11-3 | TRBD2 | 17 | TRBJ2-3
TGTGCCAGCAGCTTAGGCTCTTTCTCCTCAGGGGGCTCGCGCGGCTACACCTTC | CASSLGSFSSGGSRGYTF | NA | TRBV7-9 | TRBD1 | 18 | TRBJ1-2
TGCAGTGCTTTTCCGTTGGGGGGCAAAAACATTCAGTACTTC | CSAFPLGGKNIQYF | few | TRBV20-1 | NA | 14 | TRBJ2-4
TGTGCCAGCAGGAAGAGCGCGGGAGGTACCGGGGAGCTGTTTTTT | CASRKSAGGTGELFF | NA | TRBV6-2/TRBV6-3 | TRBD2 | 15 | TRBJ2-2
TGTGCCAGCAGTTTCCTTGGACTAGCGATGGAGACCCAGTACTTC | CASSFLGLAMETQYF | few | TRBV27 | TRBD2 | 15 | TRBJ2-5
TGTGCCTCCCGGGCCCCCGGGCGGTACGAGCAGTACTTC | CASRAPGRYEQYF | many | TRBV12-3/TRBV12-4 | NA | 13 | TRBJ2-7
TGTGCCAGCAGTGAGGTGGGAACCAAAAACATTCAGTACTTC | CASSEVGTKNIQYF | NA | TRBV11-1 | NA | 14 | TRBJ2-4
TGTGCCAGCAGCGGACCTAGCGGGAGGACCCTATTTAGCTCCTACAATGAGCAGTTCTTC | CASSGPSGRTLFSSYNEQFF | few | TRBV14 | TRBD2 | 20 | TRBJ2-1
TGCAGTGCTAGGCCCCGGAGGCAGGTCTCCTACGAGCAGTACTTC | CSARPRRQVSYEQYF | few | TRBV20-1 | NA | 15 | TRBJ2-7
TGTGCCAGCTCACCACCTCTAGCTCGAAATGAGCAGTTCTTC | CASSPPLARNEQFF | few | TRBV18 | NA | 14 | TRBJ2-1
TGTGCCAGCAGCGAGAACTGGGGGAGCGGAGATACGCAGTATTTT | CASSENWGSGDTQYF | NA | TRBV14 | NA | 15 | TRBJ2-3
TGCGCCAGCAGCCGAGGACAAACCTACGAGCAGTACTTC | CASSRGQTYEQYF | few | TRBV4-1 | NA | 13 | TRBJ2-7
TGTGCCAGCGGGAATCAGGGCGGGGAGCTGTTTTTT | CASGNQGGELFF | many | TRBV6-2/TRBV6-3 | NA | 12 | TRBJ2-2
TGTGCCAGCAGCCTCCTGACTAGCGGGAGGGGGTTAGCCAAAAACATTCAGTACTTC | CASSLLTSGRGLAKNIQYF | few | TRBV11-1 | TRBD2 | 19 | TRBJ2-4
TGTGCCAGCAGCTTATCAATAGTACAGGGCGGCGATGACTACACCTTC | CASSLSIVQGGDDYTF | NA | TRBV5-5 | NA | 16 | TRBJ1-2
TGTGCCAGCAGTGGGCAGACAGCCCAGCAGTACTTC | CASSGQTAQQYF | few | TRBV2 | NA | 12 | TRBJ2-7
TGCAGCGTTGGAACAGGGGGCTACGGCTACACCTTC | CSVGTGGYGYTF | NA | TRBV29-1 | TRBD1 | 12 | TRBJ1-2
TGTGCCAGCAGCTACCGGGACAGGGGGGACACCGGGGAGCTGTTTTTT | CASSYRDRGDTGELFF | few | TRBV5-6 | TRBD1 | 16 | TRBJ2-2
TGTGCCAGCAGCCCGGACAGGGACTATAATTCACCCCTCCACTTT | CASSPDRDYNSPLHF | many | TRBV28 | TRBD1 | 15 | TRBJ1-6
TGTGCCAGTAGTATCCGACCAGCGGACACCACAGATACGCAGTATTTT | CASSIRPADTTDTQYF | few | TRBV19 | NA | 16 | TRBJ2-3
TGTGCCAGCAGTTTATCCCAGGGGGGGGCCTACAATGAGCAGTTCTTC | CASSLSQGGAYNEQFF | medium-sized | TRBV28 | NA | 16 | TRBJ2-1